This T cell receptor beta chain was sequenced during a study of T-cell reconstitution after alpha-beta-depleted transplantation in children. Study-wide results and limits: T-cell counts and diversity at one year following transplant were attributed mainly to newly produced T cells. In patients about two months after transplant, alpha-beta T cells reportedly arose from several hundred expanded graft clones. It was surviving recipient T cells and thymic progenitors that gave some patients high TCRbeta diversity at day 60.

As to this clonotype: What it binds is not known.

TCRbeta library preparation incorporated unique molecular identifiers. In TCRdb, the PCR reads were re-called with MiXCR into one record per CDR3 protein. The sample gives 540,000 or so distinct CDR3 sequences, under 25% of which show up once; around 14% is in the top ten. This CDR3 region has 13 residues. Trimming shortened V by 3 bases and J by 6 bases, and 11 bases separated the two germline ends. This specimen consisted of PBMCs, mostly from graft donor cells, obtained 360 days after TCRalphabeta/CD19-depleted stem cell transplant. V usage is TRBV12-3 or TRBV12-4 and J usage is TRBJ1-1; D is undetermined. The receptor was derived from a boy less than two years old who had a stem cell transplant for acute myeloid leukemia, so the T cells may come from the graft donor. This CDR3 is CASSFRVVAEAFF. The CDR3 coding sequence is TGTGCCAGCAGTTTTAGGGTCGTCGCTGAAGCTTTCTTT.